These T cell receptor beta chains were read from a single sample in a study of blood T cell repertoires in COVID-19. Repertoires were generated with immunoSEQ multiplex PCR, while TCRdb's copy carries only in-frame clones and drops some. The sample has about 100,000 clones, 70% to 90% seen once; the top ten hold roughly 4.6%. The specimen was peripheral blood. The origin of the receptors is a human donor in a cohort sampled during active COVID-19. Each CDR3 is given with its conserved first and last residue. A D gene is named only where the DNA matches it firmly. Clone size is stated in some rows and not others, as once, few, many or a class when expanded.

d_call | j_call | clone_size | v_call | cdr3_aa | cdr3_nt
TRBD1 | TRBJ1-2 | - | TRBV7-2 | CASSLGTGHYGYTF | TGTGCCAGCAGCTTAGGGACAGGCCACTATGGCTACACCTTC
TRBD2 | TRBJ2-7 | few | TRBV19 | CASSISGGSRYEQYF | TGTGCCAGTAGTATTTCAGGCGGGAGCAGGTACGAGCAGTACTTC
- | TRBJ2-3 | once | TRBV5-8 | CASSLALHSRGGTDTQYF | TGTGCCAGCAGCTTGGCCCTTCATTCCCGCGGGGGCACAGATACGCAGTATTTT
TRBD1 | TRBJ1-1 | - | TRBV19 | CASSPGQVRTEAFF | TGTGCCAGTAGCCCTGGACAGGTGAGGACTGAAGCTTTCTTT
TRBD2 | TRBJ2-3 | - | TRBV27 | CASSRSGRARVTQYF | TGTGCCAGCAGTAGGAGCGGGAGGGCAAGGGTTACGCAGTATTTT
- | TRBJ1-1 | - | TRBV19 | CASSIKRKAFF | TGTGCCAGTAGTATTAAGAGAAAAGCTTTCTTT
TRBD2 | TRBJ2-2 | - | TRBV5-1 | CASRYLAGETYTGELFF | TGCGCCAGCAGATATTTAGCGGGAGAGACTTACACCGGGGAGCTGTTTTTT
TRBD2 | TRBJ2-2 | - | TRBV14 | CASSRGRAGGELFF | TGTGCCAGCAGCCGCGGGAGGGCCGGCGGGGAGCTGTTTTTT
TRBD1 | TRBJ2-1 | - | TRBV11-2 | CASSSNRGQVGEQFF | TGTGCCAGCAGCTCAAACAGGGGGCAGGTAGGTGAGCAGTTCTTC
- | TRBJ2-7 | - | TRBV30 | CAWSPPYVYEQYF | TGTGCCTGGAGTCCCCCCTACGTCTACGAGCAGTACTTC
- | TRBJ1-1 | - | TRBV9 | CASSPSLRASGTEAFF | TGTGCCAGCAGCCCATCCTTGCGGGCTTCTGGCACTGAAGCTTTCTTT
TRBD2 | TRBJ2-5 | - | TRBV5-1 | CASTLAGGETQYF | TGCGCCAGCACCCTAGCGGGAGGTGAGACCCAGTACTTC
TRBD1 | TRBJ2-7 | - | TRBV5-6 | CASSYNRGYEQYF | TGTGCCAGCAGCTATAACAGGGGCTACGAGCAGTACTTC
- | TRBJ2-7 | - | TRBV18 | CASSPDSVAYEQYF | TGTGCCAGCTCACCAGACTCGGTGGCCTACGAGCAGTACTTC
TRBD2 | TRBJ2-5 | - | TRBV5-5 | CASSPATGPGLVGQETQYF | TGTGCCAGCAGCCCGGCGACTGGTCCCGGACTAGTTGGGCAAGAGACCCAGTACTTC
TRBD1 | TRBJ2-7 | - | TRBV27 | CASSPIDRGYEQYF | TGTGCCAGCAGTCCTATCGACAGGGGCTACGAGCAGTACTTC
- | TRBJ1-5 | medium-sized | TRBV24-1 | CATSEAGIQPQHF | TGTGCCACCAGTGAGGCGGGAATCCAGCCCCAGCATTTT
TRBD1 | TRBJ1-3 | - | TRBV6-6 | CASSTWGTGVTTIYF | TGTGCCAGCAGTACCTGGGGGACAGGGGTGACCACCATATATTTT
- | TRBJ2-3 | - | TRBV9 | CASSVGPTSTDTQYF | TGTGCCAGCAGCGTAGGCCCCACTAGCACAGATACGCAGTATTTT
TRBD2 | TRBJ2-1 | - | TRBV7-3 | CASSSIRQRSGLAGVSEQFF | TGTGCCAGCAGCTCGATTAGGCAGCGGTCAGGACTAGCGGGAGTTAGTGAGCAGTTCTTC
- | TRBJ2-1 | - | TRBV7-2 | CASSLARGNEQFF | TGTGCCAGCAGCTTGGCACGGGGGAATGAGCAGTTCTTC
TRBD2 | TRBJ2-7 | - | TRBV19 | CASSIASGSSYEQYF | TGTGCCAGTAGTATAGCTAGCGGGAGTTCCTACGAGCAGTACTTC
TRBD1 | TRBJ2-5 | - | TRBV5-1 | CASSLTGVEETQYF | TGCGCCAGCAGCTTAACAGGGGTCGAAGAGACCCAGTACTTC
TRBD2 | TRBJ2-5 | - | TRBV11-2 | CASSQAGGQETQYF | TGTGCCAGCAGCCAAGCGGGAGGCCAAGAGACCCAGTACTTC
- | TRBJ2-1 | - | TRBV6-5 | CASSYSTGVQFF | TGTGCCAGCAGTTACTCGACAGGAGTCCAGTTCTTC
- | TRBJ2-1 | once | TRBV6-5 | CASSYRADYSYNEQFF | TGTGCCAGCAGTTATAGAGCGGACTACTCCTACAATGAGCAGTTCTTC
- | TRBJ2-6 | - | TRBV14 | CASSQDVLAGANVLTF | TGTGCCAGCAGCCAAGATGTACTAGCTGGGGCCAACGTCCTGACTTTC
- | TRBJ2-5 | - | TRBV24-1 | CATSPGVGETQYF | TGTGCCACCAGTCCAGGGGTCGGGGAGACCCAGTACTTC
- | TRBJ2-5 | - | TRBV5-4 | CASSSGGSSETQYF | TGTGCCAGCAGCTCCGGAGGTAGCTCGGAGACCCAGTACTTC
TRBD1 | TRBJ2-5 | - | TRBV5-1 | CASSSTDRGVTQYF | TGCGCCAGCAGCTCGACAGACAGGGGCGTGACCCAGTACTTC
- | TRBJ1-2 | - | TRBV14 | CASSQQAGIYGYTF | TGTGCCAGCAGCCAACAAGCAGGGATCTATGGCTACACCTTC